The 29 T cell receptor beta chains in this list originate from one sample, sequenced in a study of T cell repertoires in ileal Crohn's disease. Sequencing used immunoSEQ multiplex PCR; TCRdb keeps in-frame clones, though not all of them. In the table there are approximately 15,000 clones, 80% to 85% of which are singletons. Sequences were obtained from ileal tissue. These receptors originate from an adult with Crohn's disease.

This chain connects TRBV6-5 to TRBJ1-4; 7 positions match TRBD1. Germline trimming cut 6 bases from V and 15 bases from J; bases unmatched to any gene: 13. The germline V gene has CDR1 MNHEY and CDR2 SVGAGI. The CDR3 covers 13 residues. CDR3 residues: CASSPGQERGMFF. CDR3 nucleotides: TGTGCCAGCAGCCCCGGACAGGAAAGGGGGATGTTTTTT.

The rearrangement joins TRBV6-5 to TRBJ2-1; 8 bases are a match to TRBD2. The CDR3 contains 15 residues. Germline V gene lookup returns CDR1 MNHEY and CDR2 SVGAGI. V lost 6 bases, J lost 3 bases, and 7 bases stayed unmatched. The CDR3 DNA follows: TGTGCCAGCAGAGAACTTAGCGGGAACTACAATGAGCAGTTCTTC. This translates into CASRELSGNYNEQFF.

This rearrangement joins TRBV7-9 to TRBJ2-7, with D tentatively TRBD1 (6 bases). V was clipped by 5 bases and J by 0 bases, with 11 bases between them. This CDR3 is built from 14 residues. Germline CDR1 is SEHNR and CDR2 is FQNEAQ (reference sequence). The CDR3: CASSPQGTSYEQYF. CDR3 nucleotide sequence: TGTGCCAGCAGCCCCCAGGGGACCTCCTACGAGCAGTACTTC.

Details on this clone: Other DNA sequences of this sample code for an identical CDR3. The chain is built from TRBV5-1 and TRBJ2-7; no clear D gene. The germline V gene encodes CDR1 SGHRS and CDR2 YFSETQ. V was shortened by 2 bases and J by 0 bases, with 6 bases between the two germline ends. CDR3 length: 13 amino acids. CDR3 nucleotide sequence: TGCGCCAGCAGCTTCCCGAGCTCCTACGAGCAGTACTTC. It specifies CASSFPSSYEQYF.

This CDR3 is CASRPGGSGANVLTF. CDR3 sequence (DNA): TGTGCCAGCAGACCAGGGGGTTCTGGGGCCAACGTCCTGACTTTC. This sequence joins TRBV5-5 and TRBJ2-6; 7 bases map to TRBD1. CDR3 length: 15 residues. From germline, CDR1 is SGHKS and CDR2 YYEKEE (reference sequence). The J segment lost 1 base and the V segment lost 5 bases, leaving 3 bases of the junction unmatched.

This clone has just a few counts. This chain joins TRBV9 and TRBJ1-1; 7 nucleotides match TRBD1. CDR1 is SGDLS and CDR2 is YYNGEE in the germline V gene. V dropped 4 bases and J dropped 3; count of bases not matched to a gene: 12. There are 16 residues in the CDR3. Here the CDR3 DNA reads TGTGCCAGCAGCCCCGGGGTAGGGCAGGGGGACACTGAAGCTTTCTTT. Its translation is CASSPGVGQGDTEAFF.

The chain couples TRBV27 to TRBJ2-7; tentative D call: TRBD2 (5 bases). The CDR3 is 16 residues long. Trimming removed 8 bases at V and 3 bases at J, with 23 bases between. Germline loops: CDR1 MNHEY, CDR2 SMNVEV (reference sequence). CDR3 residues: CASQPAPQTKIYEQYF. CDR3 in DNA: TGTGCCAGCCAGCCCGCCCCCCAGACTAAAATCTACGAGCAGTACTTC.

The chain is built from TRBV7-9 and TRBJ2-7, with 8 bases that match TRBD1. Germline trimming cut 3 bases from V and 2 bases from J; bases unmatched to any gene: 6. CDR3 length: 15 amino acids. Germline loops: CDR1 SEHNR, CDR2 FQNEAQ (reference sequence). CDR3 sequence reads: CASSFDGTGTYEQYF. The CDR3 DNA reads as TGTGCCAGCAGCTTTGACGGGACAGGTACCTACGAGCAGTACTTC.

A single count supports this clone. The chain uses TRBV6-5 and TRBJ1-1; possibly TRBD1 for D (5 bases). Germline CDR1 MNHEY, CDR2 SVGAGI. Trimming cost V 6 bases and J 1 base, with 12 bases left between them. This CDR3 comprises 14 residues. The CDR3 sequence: CASRKGTENTEAFF. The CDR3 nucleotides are TGTGCCAGCAGGAAGGGGACTGAGAACACTGAAGCTTTCTTT.

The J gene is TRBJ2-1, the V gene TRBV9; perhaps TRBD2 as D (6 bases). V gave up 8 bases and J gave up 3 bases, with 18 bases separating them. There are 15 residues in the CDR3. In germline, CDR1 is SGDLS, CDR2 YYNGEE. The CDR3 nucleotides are TGTGCCAGTTCGCGCGGGACCACGGTCTACAATGAGCAGTTCTTC. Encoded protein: CASSRGTTVYNEQFF.

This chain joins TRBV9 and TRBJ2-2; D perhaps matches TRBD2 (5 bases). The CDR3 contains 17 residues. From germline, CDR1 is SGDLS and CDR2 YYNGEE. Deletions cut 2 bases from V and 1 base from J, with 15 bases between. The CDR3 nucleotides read TGTGCCAGCAGCGTGCGGGTCCTTCTAGGGAACACCGGGGAGCTGTTTTTT. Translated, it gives CASSVRVLLGNTGELFF.

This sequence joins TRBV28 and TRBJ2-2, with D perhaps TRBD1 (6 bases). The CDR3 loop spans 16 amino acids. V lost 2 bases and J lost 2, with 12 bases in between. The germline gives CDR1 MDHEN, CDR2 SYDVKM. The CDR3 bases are TGTGCCAGCAGTTTAGGCAGGGGCCCAAACACCGGGGAGCTGTTTTTT. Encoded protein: CASSLGRGPNTGELFF.

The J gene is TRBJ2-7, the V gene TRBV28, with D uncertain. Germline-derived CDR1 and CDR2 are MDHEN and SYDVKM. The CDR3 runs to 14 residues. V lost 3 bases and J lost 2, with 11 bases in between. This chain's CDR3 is CASSFYARTYEQYF. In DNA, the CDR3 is TGTGCCAGCAGTTTTTATGCCAGGACCTACGAGCAGTACTTC.

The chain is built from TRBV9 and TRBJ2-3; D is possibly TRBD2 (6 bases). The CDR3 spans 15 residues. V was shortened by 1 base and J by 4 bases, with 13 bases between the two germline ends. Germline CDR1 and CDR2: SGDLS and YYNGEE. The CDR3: CASSVMDREPDTQYF. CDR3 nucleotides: TGTGCCAGCAGCGTAATGGATCGGGAGCCAGATACGCAGTATTTT.

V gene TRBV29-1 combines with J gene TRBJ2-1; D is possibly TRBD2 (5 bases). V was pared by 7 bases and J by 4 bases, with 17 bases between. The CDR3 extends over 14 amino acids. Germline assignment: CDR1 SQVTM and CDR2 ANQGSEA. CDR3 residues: CSAPGSRVYNEQFF. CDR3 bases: TGCAGCGCCCCCGGTTCGAGGGTGTACAATGAGCAGTTCTTC.

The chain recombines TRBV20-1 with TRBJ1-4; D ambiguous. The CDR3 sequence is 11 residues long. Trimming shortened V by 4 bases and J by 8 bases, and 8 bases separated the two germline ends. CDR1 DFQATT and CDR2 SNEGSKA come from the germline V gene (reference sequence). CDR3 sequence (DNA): TGCAGTGCTAAACTTGCAGAAAAACTGTTTTTT. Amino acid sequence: CSAKLAEKLFF.

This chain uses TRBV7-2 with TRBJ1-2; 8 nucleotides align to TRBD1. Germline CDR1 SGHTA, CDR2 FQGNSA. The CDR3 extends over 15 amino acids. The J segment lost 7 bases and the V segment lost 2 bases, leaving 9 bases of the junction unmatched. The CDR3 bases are TGTGCCAGCAGCTTAAGAGGACAGGGTGAAGGTGGCTACACCTTC. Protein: CASSLRGQGEGGYTF.

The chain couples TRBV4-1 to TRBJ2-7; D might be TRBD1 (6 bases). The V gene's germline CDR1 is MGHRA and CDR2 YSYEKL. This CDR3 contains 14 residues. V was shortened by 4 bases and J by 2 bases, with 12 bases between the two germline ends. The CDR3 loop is CASSLRQEAYEQYF. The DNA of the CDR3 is TGCGCCAGCAGCCTAAGACAGGAAGCCTACGAGCAGTACTTC.

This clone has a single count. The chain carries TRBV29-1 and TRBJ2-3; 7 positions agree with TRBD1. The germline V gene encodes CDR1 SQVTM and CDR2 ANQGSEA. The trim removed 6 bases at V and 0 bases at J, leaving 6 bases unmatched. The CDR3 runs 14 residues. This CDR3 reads CSVVGQFSTDTQYF. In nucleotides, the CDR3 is TGCAGCGTAGTGGGACAGTTCAGCACAGATACGCAGTATTTT.

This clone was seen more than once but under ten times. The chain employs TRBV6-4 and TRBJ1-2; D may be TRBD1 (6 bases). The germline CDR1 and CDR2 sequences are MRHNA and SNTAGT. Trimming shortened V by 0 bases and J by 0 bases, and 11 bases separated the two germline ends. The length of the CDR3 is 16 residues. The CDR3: CASSDSMDSPNYGYTF. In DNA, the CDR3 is TGTGCCAGCAGTGACTCGATGGACAGCCCTAACTATGGCTACACCTTC.

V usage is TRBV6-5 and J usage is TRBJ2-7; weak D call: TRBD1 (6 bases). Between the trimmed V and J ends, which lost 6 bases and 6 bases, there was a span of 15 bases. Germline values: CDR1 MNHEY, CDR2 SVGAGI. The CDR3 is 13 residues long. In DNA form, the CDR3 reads TGTGCCAGCAGACAGGGCCGGAGTGGCGAGCAGTACTTC. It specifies CASRQGRSGEQYF.

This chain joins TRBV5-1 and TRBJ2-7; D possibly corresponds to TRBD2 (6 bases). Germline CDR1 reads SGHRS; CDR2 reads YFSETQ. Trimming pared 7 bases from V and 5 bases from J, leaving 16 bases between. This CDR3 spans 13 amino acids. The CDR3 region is CASGGISNHEQYF. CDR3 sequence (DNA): TGCGCCAGCGGGGGGATTTCAAACCACGAGCAGTACTTC. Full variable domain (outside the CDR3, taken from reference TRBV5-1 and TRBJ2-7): KAGVTQTPRYLIKTRGQQVTLSCSPISGHRSVSWYQQTPGQGLQFLFEYFSETQRNKGNFPGRFSGRQFSNSRSEMNVSTLELGDSALYLCASGGISNHEQYFGPGTRLTVT.

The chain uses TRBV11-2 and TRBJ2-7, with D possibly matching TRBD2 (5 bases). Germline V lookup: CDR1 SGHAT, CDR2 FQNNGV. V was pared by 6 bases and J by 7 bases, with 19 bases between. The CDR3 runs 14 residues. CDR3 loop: CASRSNEGGREQYF. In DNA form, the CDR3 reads TGTGCCAGCAGGAGCAACGAGGGCGGCCGAGAGCAGTACTTC.

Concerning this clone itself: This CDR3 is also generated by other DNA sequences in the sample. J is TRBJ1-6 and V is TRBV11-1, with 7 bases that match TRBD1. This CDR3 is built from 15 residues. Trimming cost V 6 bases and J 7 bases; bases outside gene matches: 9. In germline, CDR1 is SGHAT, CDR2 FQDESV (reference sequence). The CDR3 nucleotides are TGTGCCAGCAGTCCTACCGGGACAGACAATTCACCCCTCCACTTT. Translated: CASSPTGTDNSPLHF.

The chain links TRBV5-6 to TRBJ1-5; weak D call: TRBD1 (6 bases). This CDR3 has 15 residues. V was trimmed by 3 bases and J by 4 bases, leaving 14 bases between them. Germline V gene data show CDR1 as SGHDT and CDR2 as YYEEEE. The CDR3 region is CASSWGQGVNQPQHF. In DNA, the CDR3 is TGTGCCAGCAGCTGGGGGCAGGGAGTAAATCAGCCCCAGCATTTT.

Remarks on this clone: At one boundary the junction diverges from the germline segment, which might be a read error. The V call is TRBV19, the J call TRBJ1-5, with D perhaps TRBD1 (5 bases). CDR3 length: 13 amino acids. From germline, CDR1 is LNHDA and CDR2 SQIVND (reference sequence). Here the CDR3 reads CVSSITGEQPQHF. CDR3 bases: TGTGTCAGTAGTATAACAGGCGAACAGCCCCAGCATTTT.

CDR3 bases: TGTGCCAGCAGCCGACAGGGGGCTATCAACGAGCAGTACTTC. Translating it yields CASSRQGAINEQYF. V is TRBV7-9 and J is TRBJ2-7, with TRBD1 matching 10 bases. Germline trimming cut 5 bases from V and 5 bases from J; bases unmatched to any gene: 6. In germline, CDR1 is SEHNR, CDR2 FQNEAQ (reference sequence). CDR3 size: 14 residues.

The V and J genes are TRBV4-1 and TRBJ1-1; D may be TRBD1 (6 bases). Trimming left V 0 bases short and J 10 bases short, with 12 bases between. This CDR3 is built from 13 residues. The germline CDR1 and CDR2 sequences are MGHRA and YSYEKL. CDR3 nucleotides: TGCGCCAGCAGCCAAGAAGAGGGGGAGGGAGCTTTCTTT. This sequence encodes CASSQEEGEGAFF.

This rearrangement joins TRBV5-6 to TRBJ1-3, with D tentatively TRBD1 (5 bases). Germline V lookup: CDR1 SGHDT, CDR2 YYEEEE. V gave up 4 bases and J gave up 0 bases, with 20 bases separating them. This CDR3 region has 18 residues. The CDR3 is CASSLTLSTASSGNTIYF. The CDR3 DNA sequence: TGTGCCAGCAGCCTCACCCTTTCGACAGCCAGCTCTGGAAACACCATATATTTT.